The 27 T cell receptor beta chains presented below share a single source sample, sequenced in a study of T cell responses to AZD1222 COVID-19 vaccine. Here immunoSEQ multiplex PCR was the method, and the copy in TCRdb shows in-frame clones only, minus some. The sample records 200,000 or so clones, about 87% being singletons. The source material was peripheral blood, sampled on day 0 of AZD1222 vaccination. The receptors shown here come from an adult in good health.

The chain recombines TRBV30 with TRBJ1-3; D might be TRBD1 (5 bases). V was cut by 1 base and J by 0 bases, with 16 bases left in between. The CDR3 has 17 residues. Per germline, CDR1 GTSNPN and CDR2 SVGIG (reference sequence). The DNA of the CDR3 is TGTGCCTGGAGTGGGACAAGACTATCAAACTCTGGAAACACCATATATTTT. Translation: CAWSGTRLSNSGNTIYF. The entire variable domain, with the rest obtained from reference TRBV30 and TRBJ1-3, is as follows: SQTIHQWPATLVQPVGSPLSLECTVEGTSNPNLYWYRQAAGRGLQLLFYSVGIGQISSEVPQNLSASRPQDRQFILSSKKLLLSDSGFYLCAWSGTRLSNSGNTIYFGEGSWLTVV.

The chain joins TRBV15 to TRBJ2-2, with a weak D call TRBD1 (5 bases). V lost 1 base to trimming and J lost 3 bases, with 12 bases between them. Germline V lookup: CDR1 LNHNV, CDR2 YYDKDF (reference sequence). The CDR3 sequence is 16 residues long. The CDR3 DNA sequence: TGTGCCACCAGCAGAGTGGCAGGGCGACACACCGGGGAGCTGTTTTTT. It translates to CATSRVAGRHTGELFF.

CDR3 nucleotide sequence: TGTGCCAGCAGTGAATCGGCCGCCTCCTACGAGCAGTACTTC. It specifies CASSESAASYEQYF. V gene TRBV2 combines with J gene TRBJ2-7; no reliable D call. CDR1 SNHLY and CDR2 FYNNEI come from the germline V gene. The CDR3 consists of 14 residues. Between the trimmed V and J ends, which lost 2 bases and 0 bases, there was a span of 8 bases.

This chain uses TRBV29-1 with TRBJ1-5; D unresolved. CDR1 is SQVTM, CDR2 ANQGSEA, per germline. The CDR3 sequence is 14 residues long. V lost 4 bases and J lost 0, with 10 bases in between. CDR3 nucleotide sequence: TGCAGCGTTGTGGCAGCAGATAGCAATCAGCCCCAGCATTTT. Translation gives CSVVAADSNQPQHF.

The CDR3 region has the DNA TGTGCCAGCAGATCGGGACAGGGGATTTATTCACCCCTCCACTTT. It specifies CASRSGQGIYSPLHF. The genes are TRBV25-1 and TRBJ1-6; 10 positions match TRBD1. Germline V CDR1 and CDR2: MGHDK, SYGVNS. The junction had 7 bases not matched to a gene; V was cut back by 6 bases and J by 8 bases. The CDR3 covers 15 residues.

In DNA form, the CDR3 reads TGCGCCAGCAGCCTGGGGACAGGGGGACCCGGGGAGCTGTTTTTT. The encoded protein is CASSLGTGGPGELFF. This chain connects TRBV5-1 to TRBJ2-2, with TRBD1 matching over 11 bases. In germline, CDR1 is SGHRS, CDR2 YFSETQ. J was trimmed by 6 bases and V by 4 bases; bases with no gene match: 5. The CDR3 runs 15 residues.

The V gene is TRBV5-1, the J gene TRBJ2-2; D may be TRBD1 (5 bases). CDR1 and CDR2 (germline): SGHRS, YFSETQ. Between the trimmed V and J ends, which lost 0 bases and 2 bases, there was a span of 11 bases. This CDR3 comprises 16 residues. CDR3 DNA: TGCGCCAGCAGCTTGGGATCAGGGCATAACACCGGGGAGCTGTTTTTT. Amino acid sequence: CASSLGSGHNTGELFF.

The chain couples TRBV3-1 (or the pseudogene TRBV3-2) to TRBJ2-7, with D perhaps matching TRBD1 (6 bases). Germline V gives CDR1 LGHDT, CDR2 YNNKEL (reference sequence). V lost 3 bases to trimming and J lost 2 bases, with 14 bases between them. The CDR3 covers 15 residues. This chain's CDR3 is CASSQGEAGAYEQYF. DNA of the CDR3: TGTGCCAGCAGCCAGGGGGAAGCAGGGGCCTACGAGCAGTACTTC.

The chain is built from TRBV18 and TRBJ1-2; 7 nucleotides match TRBD1. V shed 8 bases and J 0 bases; nucleotides not matched to a gene: 9. This CDR3 is 15 amino acids long. From germline, CDR1 is KGHSH and CDR2 LQKENI. The CDR3 reads CASIPGGLANYGYTF. The DNA for the CDR3 is TGTGCCAGCATCCCAGGGGGGCTGGCTAACTATGGCTACACCTTC.

V is TRBV27 and J is TRBJ1-6, with 9 bases lining up with TRBD1. The trim removed 6 bases at V and 9 bases at J, leaving 3 bases unmatched. From germline, CDR1 is MNHEY and CDR2 SMNVEV (reference sequence). The CDR3 length is 13 residues. The CDR3 nucleotides are TGTGCCAGCAGGGACAGGGGCGGTTCACCCCTCCACTTT. Translated, it gives CASRDRGGSPLHF.

V usage is TRBV28 and J usage is TRBJ2-1; D not resolved. This CDR3 is built from 16 residues. Trimming left V 2 bases short and J 0 bases short, with 11 bases between. Germline CDR1 and CDR2: MDHEN and SYDVKM. CDR3 sequence reads: CASSLITSSSYNEQFF. CDR3 bases: TGTGCCAGCAGTTTAATCACCAGTAGCTCCTACAATGAGCAGTTCTTC.

The chain recombines TRBV18 with TRBJ2-7; tentative D call: TRBD1 (5 bases). The CDR3 runs to 15 residues. Germline V gives CDR1 KGHSH, CDR2 LQKENI. V lost 3 bases and J lost 8, with 20 bases in between. The CDR3 nucleotides are TGTGCCAGCTCACCTTCGGAGACAGCCCCTAACCAGCAGTACTTC. Encoded protein: CASSPSETAPNQQYF.

CDR3 residues: CASSFEGNTEAFF. As DNA, the CDR3 is TGTGCCAGCAGCTTCGAAGGGAACACTGAAGCTTTCTTT. V gene TRBV7-9 combines with J gene TRBJ1-1; D ambiguous. Per germline, CDR1 SEHNR and CDR2 FQNEAQ (reference sequence). This CDR3 contains 13 residues. V was cut by 3 bases and J by 1 base, with 6 bases left in between.

The CDR3 is CASSQDVQAWEKLFF. The CDR3 DNA reads as TGTGCCAGCAGCCAAGACGTCCAGGCTTGGGAAAAACTGTTTTTT. The rearrangement joins TRBV4-2 to TRBJ1-4; the D is unclear. Trimming removed 0 bases at V and 8 bases at J, with 13 bases between. Looked up from germline, CDR1 is LGHNA and CDR2 is YNFKEQ. This CDR3 contains 15 residues.

The chain joins TRBV7-9 to TRBJ2-3, with D uncertain. There are 13 residues in the CDR3. Germline values: CDR1 SEHNR, CDR2 FQNEAQ (reference sequence). The V gene lost 7 bases and the J gene lost 3 bases, with 11 bases spanning the gap. CDR3 nucleotide sequence: TGTGCCAGCATCCCAACGAGGACAGATACGCAGTATTTT. As protein: CASIPTRTDTQYF.

The J gene is TRBJ1-2, the V gene TRBV18; 9 bases fit TRBD1. Germline V CDR1 and CDR2: KGHSH, LQKENI. The CDR3 has 14 residues. V trimming: 3 bases; J trimming: 3 bases; junction bases outside the gene matches: 2. In DNA, the CDR3 is TGTGCCAGCTCACCGGACAGGGGTTACTATGGCTACACCTTC. Translation gives CASSPDRGYYGYTF. Full variable domain (missing parts from reference TRBV18 and TRBJ1-2): NAGVMQNPRHLVRRRGQEARLRCSPMKGHSHVYWYRQLPEEGLKFMVYLQKENIIDESGMPKERFSAEFPKEGPSILRIQQVVRGDSAAYFCASSPDRGYYGYTFGSGTRLTVV.

The chain couples TRBV28 to TRBJ1-5; D gene unclear. The length of the CDR3 is 15 residues. CDR1 and CDR2 (germline): MDHEN, SYDVKM. Trimming stripped 6 bases from V and 2 bases from J, with 14 bases between. The CDR3 DNA sequence: TGTGCCAGCAGCCCTAGGGCCCCAGGCAATCAGCCCCAGCATTTT. Encoded protein: CASSPRAPGNQPQHF.

The DNA of the CDR3 is TGTGCCAGCAGCTCCTATGGGGGTACCTACGAGCAGTACTTC. Residues: CASSSYGGTYEQYF. The chain links TRBV5-5 to TRBJ2-7, with D perhaps given as TRBD1 or TRBD2 (5 bases each). The CDR3 contains 14 residues. Germline lookup yields CDR1 SGHKS and CDR2 YYEKEE (reference sequence). Trimming shortened V by 3 bases and J by 2 bases, and 12 bases separated the two germline ends.

The chain couples TRBV6-6 to TRBJ1-1, with a possible D match to TRBD1 (6 bases). Per the germline V gene, CDR1 is MNHNY and CDR2 is SVGAGI (reference sequence). Between the trimmed V and J ends, which lost 7 bases and 1 base, there was a span of 13 bases. CDR3 length equals 14 residues. CDR3 sequence (DNA): TGTGCCAGCAAAGGGGGAAGTGAGAACACTGAAGCTTTCTTT. Its protein is CASKGGSENTEAFF.

This sequence joins TRBV3-1 (or the pseudogene TRBV3-2) and TRBJ1-6; D ambiguous. The V end was cut by 0 bases, the J end by 7 bases, with 10 bases between. The CDR3 loop spans 15 amino acids. In germline, CDR1 is LGHDT, CDR2 YNNKEL (reference sequence). The CDR3 spells CASSQEGASNSPLHF. The CDR3 DNA reads TGTGCCAGCAGCCAAGAAGGAGCATCAAATTCACCCCTCCACTTT.

This CDR3 is CASSLSQGQSPLHF. The CDR3 DNA reads TGTGCCAGCAGCTTATCACAGGGACAATCACCCCTCCACTTT. The chain employs TRBV11-2 and TRBJ1-6; possibly TRBD1 for D (6 bases). CDR3 length: 14 residues. Germline values: CDR1 SGHAT, CDR2 FQNNGV. The germline V and J ends were trimmed by 2 bases and 10 bases, with 12 bases remaining between them.

V usage is TRBV7-9 and J usage is TRBJ2-7, with 11 bases fitting TRBD1. The trim removed 5 bases at V and 0 bases at J, leaving 9 bases unmatched. The CDR3 extends over 17 amino acids. The germline V gene encodes CDR1 SEHNR and CDR2 FQNEAQ (reference sequence). The CDR3 reads CASSQGTGGGSSYEQYF. The CDR3 bases are TGTGCCAGCAGCCAAGGGACAGGGGGTGGGAGCTCCTACGAGCAGTACTTC.

This clone was seen a single time. The chain joins TRBV28 to TRBJ1-2; the match to TRBD1 covers 9 bases. The CDR3 extends over 14 amino acids. Germline V CDR1 and CDR2: MDHEN, SYDVKM. V trimming: 7 bases; J trimming: 4 bases; junction bases outside the gene matches: 7. The CDR3 sequence: CASTLDRGSYGYTF. The DNA for the CDR3 is TGTGCCAGCACCCTTGACAGGGGGTCCTATGGCTACACCTTC.

The chain has TRBV25-1 and TRBJ2-5; a possible D gene is TRBD1 (5 bases). From germline, CDR1 is MGHDK and CDR2 SYGVNS. Trimming took off 6 bases at V and 5 bases at J, with 10 bases between the two ends. This CDR3 has 12 residues. This chain's CDR3 is CASRQGEETQYF. The CDR3, as DNA: TGTGCCAGCAGGCAGGGCGAGGAGACCCAGTACTTC.

The chain combines TRBV28 with TRBJ2-3; D is uncertain. V dropped 3 bases and J dropped 0 bases, with 7 bases sitting between them. There are 14 residues in the CDR3. Germline loops: CDR1 MDHEN, CDR2 SYDVKM. The CDR3 reads CASSLPVSTDTQYF. The CDR3 region has the DNA TGTGCCAGCAGTTTGCCCGTTAGCACAGATACGCAGTATTTT. Combining the CDR3 with reference TRBV28 and TRBJ2-3 gives the whole variable domain DVKVTQSSRYLVKRTGEKVFLECVQDMDHENMFWYRQDPGLGLRLIYFSYDVKMKEKGDIPEGYSVSREKKERFSLILESASTNQTSMYLCASSLPVSTDTQYFGPGTRLTVL.

The chain uses TRBV28 and TRBJ1-2; D unclear. CDR1 is MDHEN and CDR2 is SYDVKM in the germline V gene. The V end lost 4 bases, the J end lost 5 bases, and 17 bases lay between the germline ends. This CDR3 is 15 amino acids long. CDR3 protein: CASSYSTLGFYGYTF. In DNA, the CDR3 is TGTGCCAGCAGTTATTCTACCTTAGGTTTTTATGGCTACACCTTC.

V and J are TRBV11-3 and TRBJ2-7; no definite D call. Between the trimmed V and J ends, which lost 0 bases and 5 bases, there was a span of 11 bases. Germline CDR1 SGHNT, CDR2 YENEEA. The CDR3 is made up of 14 amino acids. This CDR3 is CASSLEPPPHEQYF. The CDR3 bases are TGTGCCAGCAGCTTAGAACCTCCCCCACACGAGCAGTACTTC.